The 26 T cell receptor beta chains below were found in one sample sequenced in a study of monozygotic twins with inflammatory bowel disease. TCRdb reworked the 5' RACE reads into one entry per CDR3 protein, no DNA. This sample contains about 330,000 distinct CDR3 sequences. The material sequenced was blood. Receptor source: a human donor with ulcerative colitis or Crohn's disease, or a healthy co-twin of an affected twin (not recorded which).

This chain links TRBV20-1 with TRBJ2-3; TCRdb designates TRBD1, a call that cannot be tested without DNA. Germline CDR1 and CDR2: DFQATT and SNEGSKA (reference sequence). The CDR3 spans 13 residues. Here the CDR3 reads CSASGGSTDTQYF.

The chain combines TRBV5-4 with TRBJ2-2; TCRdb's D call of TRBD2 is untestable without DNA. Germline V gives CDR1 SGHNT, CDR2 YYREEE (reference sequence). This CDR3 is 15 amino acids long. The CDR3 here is CASSLARDYTGELFF.

The CDR3 loop reads CASKAAGVSSYNSPLHF. The chain recombines TRBV19 with TRBJ1-6. This CDR3 region has 17 residues. The germline gives CDR1 LNHDA, CDR2 SQIVND (reference sequence).

The CDR3 protein is CASSLTRQGDQPQHF. The chain employs TRBV5-6 and TRBJ1-5; absent DNA, TCRdb's TRBD1 call cannot be checked. CDR3 length equals 15 residues. Germline CDR1 and CDR2: SGHDT and YYEEEE.

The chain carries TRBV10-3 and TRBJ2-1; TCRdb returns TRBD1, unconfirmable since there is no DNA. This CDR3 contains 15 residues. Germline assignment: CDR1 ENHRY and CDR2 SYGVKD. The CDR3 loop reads CAISGGGGDYNEQFF.

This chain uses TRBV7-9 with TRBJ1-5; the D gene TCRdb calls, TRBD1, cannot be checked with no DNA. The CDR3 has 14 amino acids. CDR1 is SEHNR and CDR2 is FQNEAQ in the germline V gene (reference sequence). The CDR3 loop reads CASSLATGNQPQHF.

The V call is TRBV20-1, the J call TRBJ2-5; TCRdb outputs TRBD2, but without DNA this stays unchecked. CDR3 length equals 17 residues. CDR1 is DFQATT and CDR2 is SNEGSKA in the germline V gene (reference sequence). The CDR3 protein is CSARPLAGGRGMETQYF.

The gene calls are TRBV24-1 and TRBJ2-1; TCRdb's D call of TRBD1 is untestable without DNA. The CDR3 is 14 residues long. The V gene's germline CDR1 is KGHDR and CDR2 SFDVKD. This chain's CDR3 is CATSERTGYNEQFF.

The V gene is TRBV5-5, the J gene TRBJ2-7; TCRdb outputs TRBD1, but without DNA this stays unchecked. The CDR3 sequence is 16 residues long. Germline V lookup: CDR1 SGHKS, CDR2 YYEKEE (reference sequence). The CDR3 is CASSDLGGVPSYEQYF.

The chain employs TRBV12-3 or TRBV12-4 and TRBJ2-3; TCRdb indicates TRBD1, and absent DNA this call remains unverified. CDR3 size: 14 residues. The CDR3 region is CASSFPQGPDTQYF.

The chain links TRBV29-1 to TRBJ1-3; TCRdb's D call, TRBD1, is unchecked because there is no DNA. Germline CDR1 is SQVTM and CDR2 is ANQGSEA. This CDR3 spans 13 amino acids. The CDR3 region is CSVGQGTGNTIYF.

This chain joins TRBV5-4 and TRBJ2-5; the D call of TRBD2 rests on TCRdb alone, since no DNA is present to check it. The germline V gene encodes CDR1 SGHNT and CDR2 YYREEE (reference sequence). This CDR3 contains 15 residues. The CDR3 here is CASSSGHTGGGTQYF.

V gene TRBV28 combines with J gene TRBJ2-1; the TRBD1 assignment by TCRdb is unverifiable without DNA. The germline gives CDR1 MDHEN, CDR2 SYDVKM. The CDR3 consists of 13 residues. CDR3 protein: CASREGHLNEQFF.

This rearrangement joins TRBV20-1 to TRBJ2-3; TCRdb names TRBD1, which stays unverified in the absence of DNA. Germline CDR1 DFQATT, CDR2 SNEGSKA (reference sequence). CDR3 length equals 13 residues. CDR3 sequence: CSARVGGQDTQYF.

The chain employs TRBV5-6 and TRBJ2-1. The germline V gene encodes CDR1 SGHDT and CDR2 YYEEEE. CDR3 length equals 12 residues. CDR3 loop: CASSDLSGEQFF.

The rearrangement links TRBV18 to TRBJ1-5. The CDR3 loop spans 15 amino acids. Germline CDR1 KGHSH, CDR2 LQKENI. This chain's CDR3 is CASSIEAAFNQPQHF.

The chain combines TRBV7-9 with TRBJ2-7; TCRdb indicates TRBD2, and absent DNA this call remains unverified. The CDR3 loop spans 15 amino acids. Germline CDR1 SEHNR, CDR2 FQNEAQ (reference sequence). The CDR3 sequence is CASSLDGRLLNEQYF.

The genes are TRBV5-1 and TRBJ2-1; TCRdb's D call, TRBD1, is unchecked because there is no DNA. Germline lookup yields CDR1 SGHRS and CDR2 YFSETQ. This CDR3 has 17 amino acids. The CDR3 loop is CASCDCWDRNSYNEQFF. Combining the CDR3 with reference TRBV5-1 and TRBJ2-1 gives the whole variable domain KAGVTQTPRYLIKTRGQQVTLSCSPISGHRSVSWYQQTPGQGLQFLFEYFSETQRNKGNFPGRFSGRQFSNSRSEMNVSTLELGDSALYLCASCDCWDRNSYNEQFFGPGTRLTVL.

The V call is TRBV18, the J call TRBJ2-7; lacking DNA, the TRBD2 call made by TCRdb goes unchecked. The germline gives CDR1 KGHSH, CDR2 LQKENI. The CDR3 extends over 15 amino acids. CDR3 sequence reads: CASSPGLAGMTEQYF. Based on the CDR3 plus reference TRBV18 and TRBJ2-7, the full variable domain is NAGVMQNPRHLVRRRGQEARLRCSPMKGHSHVYWYRQLPEEGLKFMVYLQKENIIDESGMPKERFSAEFPKEGPSILRIQQVVRGDSAAYFCASSPGLAGMTEQYFGPGTRLTVT.

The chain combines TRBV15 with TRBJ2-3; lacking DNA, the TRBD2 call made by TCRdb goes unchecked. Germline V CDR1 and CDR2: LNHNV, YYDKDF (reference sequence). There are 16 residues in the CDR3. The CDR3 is CATSRDAGGGTDTQYF.

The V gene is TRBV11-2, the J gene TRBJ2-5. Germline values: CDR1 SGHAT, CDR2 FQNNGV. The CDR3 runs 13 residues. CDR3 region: CASSLDNPEIQYF.

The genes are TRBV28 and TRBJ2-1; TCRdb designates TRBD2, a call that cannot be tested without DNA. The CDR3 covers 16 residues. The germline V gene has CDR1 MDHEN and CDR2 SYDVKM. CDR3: CASSRASGGFYGEQFF.

The CDR3 sequence is CSIRTSGGAIGELFF. The chain couples TRBV29-1 to TRBJ2-2; TCRdb picks TRBD2, but there is no DNA to check that call. The length of the CDR3 is 15 residues. The germline V gene encodes CDR1 SQVTM and CDR2 ANQGSEA.

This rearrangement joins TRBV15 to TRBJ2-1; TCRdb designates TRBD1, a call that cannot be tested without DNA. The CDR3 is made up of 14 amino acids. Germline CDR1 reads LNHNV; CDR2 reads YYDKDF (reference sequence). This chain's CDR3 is CATGPGTGRNEQFF.

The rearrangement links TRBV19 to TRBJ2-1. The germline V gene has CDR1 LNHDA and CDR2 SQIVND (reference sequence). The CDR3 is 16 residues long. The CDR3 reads CASSPRRLLSFNEQFF.

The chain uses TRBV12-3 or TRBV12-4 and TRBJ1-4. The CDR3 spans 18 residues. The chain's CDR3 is CASSYAYLLSGGGEKLFF.